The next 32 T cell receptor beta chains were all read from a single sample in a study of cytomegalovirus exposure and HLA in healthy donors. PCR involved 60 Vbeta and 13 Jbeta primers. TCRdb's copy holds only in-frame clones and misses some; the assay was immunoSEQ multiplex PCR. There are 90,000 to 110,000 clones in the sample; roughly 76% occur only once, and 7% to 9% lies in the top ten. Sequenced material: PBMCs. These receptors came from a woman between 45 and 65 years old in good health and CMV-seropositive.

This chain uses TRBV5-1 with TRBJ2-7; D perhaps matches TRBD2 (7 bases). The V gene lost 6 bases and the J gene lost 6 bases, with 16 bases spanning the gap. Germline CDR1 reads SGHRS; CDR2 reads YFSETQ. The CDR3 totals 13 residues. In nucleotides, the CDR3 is TGCGCCAGCACCCAAAGGGGGGGCGTCGAGCAGTACTTC. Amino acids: CASTQRGGVEQYF.

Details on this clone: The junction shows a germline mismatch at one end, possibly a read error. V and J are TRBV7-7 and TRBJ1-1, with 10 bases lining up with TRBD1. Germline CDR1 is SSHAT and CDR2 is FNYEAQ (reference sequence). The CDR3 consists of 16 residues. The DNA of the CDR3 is TGTGCTAGCACCAAGATGGGACAGGGGCAGGGAACTGAAGCTTTCTTT. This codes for CASTKMGQGQGTEAFF.

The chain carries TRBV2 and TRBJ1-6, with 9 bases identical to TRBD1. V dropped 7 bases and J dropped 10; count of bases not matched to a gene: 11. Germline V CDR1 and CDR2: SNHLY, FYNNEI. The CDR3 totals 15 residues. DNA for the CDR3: TGTGCCAGCACCCGGCGACAGGGGGAAGGGTCACCCCTCCACTTT. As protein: CASTRRQGEGSPLHF.

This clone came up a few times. In nucleotides, the CDR3 is TGTGCCAGCAGCGCCGGTGGGAGCTCCTATAATTCACCCCTCCACTTT. Protein product: CASSAGGSSYNSPLHF. The chain employs TRBV5-4 and TRBJ1-6; D remains ambiguous. The length of the CDR3 is 16 residues. Between the trimmed V and J ends, which lost 4 bases and 0 bases, there was a span of 11 bases. Germline V CDR1 and CDR2: SGHNT, YYREEE (reference sequence).

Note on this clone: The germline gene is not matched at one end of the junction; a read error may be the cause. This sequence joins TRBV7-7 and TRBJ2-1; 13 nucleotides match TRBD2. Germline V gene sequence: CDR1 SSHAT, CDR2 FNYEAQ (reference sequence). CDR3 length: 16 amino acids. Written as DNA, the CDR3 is TGTGCTAGCAGCTTAGCCGGGACTAGCGGGGTGGATGAGCAGTTCTTC. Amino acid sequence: CASSLAGTSGVDEQFF.

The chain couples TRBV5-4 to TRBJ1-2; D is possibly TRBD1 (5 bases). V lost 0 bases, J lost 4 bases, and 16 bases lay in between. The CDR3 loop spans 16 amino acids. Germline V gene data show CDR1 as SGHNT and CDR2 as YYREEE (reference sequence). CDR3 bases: TGTGCCAGCAGCTTGGTTGGCCAGGGTAATAGCTATGGCTACACCTTC. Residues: CASSLVGQGNSYGYTF. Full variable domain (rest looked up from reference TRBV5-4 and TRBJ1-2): ETGVTQSPTHLIKTRGQQVTLRCSSQSGHNTVSWYQQALGQGPQFIFQYYREEENGRGNFPPRFSGLQFPNYSSELNVNALELDDSALYLCASSLVGQGNSYGYTFGSGTRLTVV.

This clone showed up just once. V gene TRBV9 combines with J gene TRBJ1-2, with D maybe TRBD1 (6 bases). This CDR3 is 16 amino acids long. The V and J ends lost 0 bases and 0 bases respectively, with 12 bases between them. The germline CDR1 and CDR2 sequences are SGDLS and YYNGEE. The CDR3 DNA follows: TGTGCCAGCAGCGTAGATCAGGGGCAGTCTAACTATGGCTACACCTTC. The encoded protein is CASSVDQGQSNYGYTF.

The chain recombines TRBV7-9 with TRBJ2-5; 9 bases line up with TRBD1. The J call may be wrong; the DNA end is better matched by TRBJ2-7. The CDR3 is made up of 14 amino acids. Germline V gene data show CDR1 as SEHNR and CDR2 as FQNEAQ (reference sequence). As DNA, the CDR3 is TGTGCCAGCAGCTGGGGGACAGGGATTTACGAGCAGTACTTC. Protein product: CASSWGTGIYEQYF.

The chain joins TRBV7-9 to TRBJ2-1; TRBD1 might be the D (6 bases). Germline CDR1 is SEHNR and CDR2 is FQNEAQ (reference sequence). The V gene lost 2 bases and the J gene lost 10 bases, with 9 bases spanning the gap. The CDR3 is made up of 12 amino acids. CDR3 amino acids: CASSLSGVEQFF. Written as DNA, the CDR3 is TGTGCCAGCAGCTTATCAGGGGTAGAGCAGTTCTTC.

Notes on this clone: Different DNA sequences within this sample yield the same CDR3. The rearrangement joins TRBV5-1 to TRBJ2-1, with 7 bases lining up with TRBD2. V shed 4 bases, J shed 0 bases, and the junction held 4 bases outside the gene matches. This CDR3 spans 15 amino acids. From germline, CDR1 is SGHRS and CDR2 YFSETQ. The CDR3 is CASSPGGGSYNEQFF. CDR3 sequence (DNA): TGCGCCAGCAGCCCGGGCGGGGGCTCCTACAATGAGCAGTTCTTC.

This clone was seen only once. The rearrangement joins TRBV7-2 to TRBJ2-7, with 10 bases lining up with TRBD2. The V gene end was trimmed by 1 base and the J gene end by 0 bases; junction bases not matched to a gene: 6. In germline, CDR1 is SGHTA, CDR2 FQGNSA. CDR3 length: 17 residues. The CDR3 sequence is CASSLGGLADRSYEQYF. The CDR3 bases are TGTGCCAGCAGCTTAGGAGGACTAGCGGATCGCTCCTACGAGCAGTACTTC.

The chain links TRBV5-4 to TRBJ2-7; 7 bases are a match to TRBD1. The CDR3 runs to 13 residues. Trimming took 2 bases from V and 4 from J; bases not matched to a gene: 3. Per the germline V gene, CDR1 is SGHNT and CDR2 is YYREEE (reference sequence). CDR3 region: CASSFNRGYEQYF. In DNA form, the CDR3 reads TGTGCCAGCAGCTTTAACAGGGGATACGAGCAGTACTTC.

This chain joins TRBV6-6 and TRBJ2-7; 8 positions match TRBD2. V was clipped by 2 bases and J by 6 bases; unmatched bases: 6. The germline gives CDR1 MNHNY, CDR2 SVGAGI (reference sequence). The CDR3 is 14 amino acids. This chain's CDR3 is CASSYAGTSTEQYF. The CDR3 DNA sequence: TGTGCCAGCAGTTACGCCGGGACTAGTACCGAGCAGTACTTC.

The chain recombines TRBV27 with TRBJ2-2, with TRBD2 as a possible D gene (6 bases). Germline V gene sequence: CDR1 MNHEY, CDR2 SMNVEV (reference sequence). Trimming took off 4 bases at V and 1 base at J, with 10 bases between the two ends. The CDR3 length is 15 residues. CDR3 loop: CASSWDFLNTGELFF. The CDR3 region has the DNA TGTGCCAGCAGTTGGGACTTTTTGAACACCGGGGAGCTGTTTTTT.

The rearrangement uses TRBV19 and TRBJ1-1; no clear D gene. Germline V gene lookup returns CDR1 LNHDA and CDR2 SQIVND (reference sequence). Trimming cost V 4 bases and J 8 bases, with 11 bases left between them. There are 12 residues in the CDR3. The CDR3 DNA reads TGTGCCAGTAGTAAAAATACTTTCGAAGCTTTCTTT. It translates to CASSKNTFEAFF. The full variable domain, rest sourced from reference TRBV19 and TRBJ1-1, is DGGITQSPKYLFRKEGQNVTLSCEQNLNHDAMYWYRQDPGQGLRLIYYSQIVNDFQKGDIAEGYSVSREKKESFPLTVTSAQKNPTAFYLCASSKNTFEAFFGQGTRLTVV.

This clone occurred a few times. Written as DNA, the CDR3 is TGCGCCAGCAGTGAGACAGGGGGCACTGAAGCTTTCTTT. Translating gives CASSETGGTEAFF. This rearrangement joins TRBV10-2 to TRBJ1-1; TRBD1 aligns across 8 bases. Germline V CDR1 and CDR2: WSHSY, SAAADI. This CDR3 has 13 residues. V lost 2 bases and J lost 4; bases outside the gene matches: 0.

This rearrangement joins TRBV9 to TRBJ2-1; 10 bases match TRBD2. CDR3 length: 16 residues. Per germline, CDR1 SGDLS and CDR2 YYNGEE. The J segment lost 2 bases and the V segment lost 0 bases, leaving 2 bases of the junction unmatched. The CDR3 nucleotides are TGTGCCAGCAGCGTAGCCAGCGGGGGGGCCTACAATGAGCAGTTCTTC. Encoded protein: CASSVASGGAYNEQFF.

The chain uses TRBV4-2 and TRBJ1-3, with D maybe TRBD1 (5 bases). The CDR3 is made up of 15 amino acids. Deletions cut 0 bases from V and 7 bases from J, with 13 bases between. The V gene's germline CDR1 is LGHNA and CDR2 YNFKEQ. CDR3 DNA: TGTGCCAGCAGCCAAGATGGAGGGGAGGAGAACACCATATATTTT. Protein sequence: CASSQDGGEENTIYF.

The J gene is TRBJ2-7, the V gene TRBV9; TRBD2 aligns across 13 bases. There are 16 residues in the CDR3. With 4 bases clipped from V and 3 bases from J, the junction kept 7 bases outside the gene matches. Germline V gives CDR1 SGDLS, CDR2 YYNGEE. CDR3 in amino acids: CASSFSGLAGNYEQYF. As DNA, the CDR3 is TGTGCCAGCAGCTTTTCGGGACTAGCGGGAAACTACGAGCAGTACTTC.

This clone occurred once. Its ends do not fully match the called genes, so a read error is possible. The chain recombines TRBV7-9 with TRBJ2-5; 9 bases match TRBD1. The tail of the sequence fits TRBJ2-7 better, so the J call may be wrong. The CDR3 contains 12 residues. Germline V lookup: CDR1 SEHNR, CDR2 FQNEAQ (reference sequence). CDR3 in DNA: TGTTCCAGCAGCTGGACAGGGGACGAGCAGTACTTC. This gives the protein CSSSWTGDEQYF.

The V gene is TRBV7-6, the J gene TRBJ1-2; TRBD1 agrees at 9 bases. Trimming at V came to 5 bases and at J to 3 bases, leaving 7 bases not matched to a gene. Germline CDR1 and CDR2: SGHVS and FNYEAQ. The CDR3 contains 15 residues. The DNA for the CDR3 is TGTGCCAGCAGCCCACGGACAGGGGCGGACTATGGCTACACCTTC. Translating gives CASSPRTGADYGYTF.

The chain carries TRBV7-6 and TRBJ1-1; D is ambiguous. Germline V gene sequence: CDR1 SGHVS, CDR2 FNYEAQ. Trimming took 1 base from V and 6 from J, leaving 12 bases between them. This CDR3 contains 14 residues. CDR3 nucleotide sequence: TGTGCCAGCAGCTTAGGCGGGGAAGGTGCTGAAGCTTTCTTT. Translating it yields CASSLGGEGAEAFF. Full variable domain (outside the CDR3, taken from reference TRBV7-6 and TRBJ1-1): GAGVSQSPRYKVTKRGQDVALRCDPISGHVSLYWYRQALGQGPEFLTYFNYEAQQDKSGLPNDRFSAERPEGSISTLTIQRTEQRDSAMYRCASSLGGEGAEAFFGQGTRLTVV.

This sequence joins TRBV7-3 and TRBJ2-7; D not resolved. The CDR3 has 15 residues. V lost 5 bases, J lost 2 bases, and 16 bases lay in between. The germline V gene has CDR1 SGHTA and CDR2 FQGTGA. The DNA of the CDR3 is TGTGCCAGCAGCCCCGACTCCTCGCGGACCTACGAGCAGTACTTC. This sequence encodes CASSPDSSRTYEQYF. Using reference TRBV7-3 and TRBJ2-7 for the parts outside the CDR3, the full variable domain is GAGVSQTPSNKVTEKGKYVELRCDPISGHTALYWYRQSLGQGPEFLIYFQGTGAADDSGLPNDRFFAVRPEGSVSTLKIQRTERGDSAVYLCASSPDSSRTYEQYFGPGTRLTVT.

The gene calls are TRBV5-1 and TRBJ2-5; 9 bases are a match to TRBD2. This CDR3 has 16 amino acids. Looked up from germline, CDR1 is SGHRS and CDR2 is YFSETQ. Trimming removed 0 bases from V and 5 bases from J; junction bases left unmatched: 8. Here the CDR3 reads CASSLDGAGGRETQYF. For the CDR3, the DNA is TGCGCCAGCAGCTTGGACGGAGCGGGGGGCCGGGAGACCCAGTACTTC.

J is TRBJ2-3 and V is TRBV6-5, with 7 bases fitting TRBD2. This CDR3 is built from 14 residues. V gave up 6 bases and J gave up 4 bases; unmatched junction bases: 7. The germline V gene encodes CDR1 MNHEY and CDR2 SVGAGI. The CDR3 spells CASSPGGPADTQYF. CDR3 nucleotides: TGTGCCAGCAGCCCGGGAGGTCCGGCAGATACGCAGTATTTT.

The CDR3 loop reads CASSRSGASYNEQFF. For the CDR3, the DNA is TGTGCCAGTAGTAGAAGCGGAGCCTCCTACAATGAGCAGTTCTTC. The chain couples TRBV19 to TRBJ2-1, with D perhaps matching TRBD2 (5 bases). V lost 4 bases and J lost 0, with 10 bases in between. The CDR3 contains 15 residues. The germline gives CDR1 LNHDA, CDR2 SQIVND (reference sequence).

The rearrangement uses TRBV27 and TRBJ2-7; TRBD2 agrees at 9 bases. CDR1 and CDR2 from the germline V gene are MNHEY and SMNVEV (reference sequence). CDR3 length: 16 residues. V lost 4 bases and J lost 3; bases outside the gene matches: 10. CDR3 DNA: TGTGCCAGCAGTTCCACAGGGGAAGCGGGAGGCTACGAGCAGTACTTC. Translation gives CASSSTGEAGGYEQYF.

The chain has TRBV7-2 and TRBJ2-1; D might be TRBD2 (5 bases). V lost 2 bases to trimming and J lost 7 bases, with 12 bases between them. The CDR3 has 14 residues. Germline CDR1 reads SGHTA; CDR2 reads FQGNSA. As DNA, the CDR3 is TGTGCCAGCAGCTTAATTAGCGCCTCGAATGAGCAGTTCTTC. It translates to CASSLISASNEQFF.

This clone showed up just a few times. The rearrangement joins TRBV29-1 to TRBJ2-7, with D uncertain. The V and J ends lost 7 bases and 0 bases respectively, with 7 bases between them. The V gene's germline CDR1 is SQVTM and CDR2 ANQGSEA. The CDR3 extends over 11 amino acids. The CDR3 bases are TGCAGCGCACAGAACTCCTACGAGCAGTACTTC. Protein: CSAQNSYEQYF.

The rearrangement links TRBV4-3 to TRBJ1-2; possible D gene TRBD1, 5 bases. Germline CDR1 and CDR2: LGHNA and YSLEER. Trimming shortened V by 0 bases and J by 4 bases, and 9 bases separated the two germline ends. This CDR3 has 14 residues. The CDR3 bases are TGCGCCAGCAGCCAAGAGGAGACAGTCTATGGCTACACCTTC. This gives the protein CASSQEETVYGYTF.

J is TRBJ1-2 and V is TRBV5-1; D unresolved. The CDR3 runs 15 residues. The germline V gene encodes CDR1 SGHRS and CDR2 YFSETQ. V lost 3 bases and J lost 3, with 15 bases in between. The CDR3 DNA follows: TGCGCCAGCAGCTCCGGTCAAGTGGTGGACTATGGCTACACCTTC. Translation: CASSSGQVVDYGYTF. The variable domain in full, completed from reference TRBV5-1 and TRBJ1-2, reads KAGVTQTPRYLIKTRGQQVTLSCSPISGHRSVSWYQQTPGQGLQFLFEYFSETQRNKGNFPGRFSGRQFSNSRSEMNVSTLELGDSALYLCASSSGQVVDYGYTFGSGTRLTVV.

The CDR3, as DNA: TGTGCCAGCAGCTTGGGGGGGGTGGCAGGAAACACCATATATTTT. Translating it yields CASSLGGVAGNTIYF. The chain links TRBV5-4 to TRBJ1-3, with D perhaps TRBD1 (5 bases). The CDR3 totals 15 residues. V was pared by 0 bases and J by 4 bases, with 11 bases between. The V gene's germline CDR1 is SGHNT and CDR2 YYREEE (reference sequence).